Given below is one TCR beta chain in context. The antigen is unknown. The entry originates in a study of blood T cells in healthy people across ages. The study, taken as a whole, reports: Versus aged donors, long-lived donors had higher diversity and more naive CD4+ cells. Age showed a roughly linear inverse relationship with TCR beta diversity per million T cells.

Together with a sample-barcoded 5' primer, a J-beta primer mix was included in a second PCR lasting roughly 6 to 12 cycles. One entry per CDR3 protein results from TCRdb running MiXCR on the 5' RACE reads. The repertoire holds 1,100,000 or so distinct CDR3 sequences, with 45% as singletons. Sequenced sample: blood. This TCR came from a woman aged 55-69 years in good health.

The CDR3 here is CASSQQNLNTEAFF. In DNA form, the CDR3 reads TGTGCCAGCAGCCAACAGAATCTGAACACTGAAGCTTTCTTT. The chain uses TRBV7-2 and TRBJ1-1; D ambiguous. CDR3 length: 14 residues. V lost 5 bases and J 0 bases, leaving 10 bases between the germline ends. Germline V lookup: CDR1 SGHTA, CDR2 FQGNSA.